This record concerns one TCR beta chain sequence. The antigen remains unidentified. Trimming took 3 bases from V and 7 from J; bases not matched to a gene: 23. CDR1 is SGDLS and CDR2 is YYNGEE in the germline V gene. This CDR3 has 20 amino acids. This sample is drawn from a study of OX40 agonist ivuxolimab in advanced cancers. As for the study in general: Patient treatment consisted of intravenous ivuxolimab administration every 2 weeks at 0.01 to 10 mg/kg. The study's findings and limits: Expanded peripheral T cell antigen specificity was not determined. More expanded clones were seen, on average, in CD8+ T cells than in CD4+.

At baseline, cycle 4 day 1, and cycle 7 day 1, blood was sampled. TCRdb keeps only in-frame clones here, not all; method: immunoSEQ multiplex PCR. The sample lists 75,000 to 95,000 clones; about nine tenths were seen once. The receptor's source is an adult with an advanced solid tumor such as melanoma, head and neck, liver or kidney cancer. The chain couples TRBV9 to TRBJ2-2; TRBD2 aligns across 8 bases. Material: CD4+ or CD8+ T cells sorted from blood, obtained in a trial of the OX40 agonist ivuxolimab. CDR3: CASSDPPGRPGLGLGGELFF. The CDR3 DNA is TGTGCCAGCAGCGACCCCCCCGGAAGACCGGGACTAGGACTGGGCGGGGAGCTGTTTTTT.